The 25 T cell receptor beta chains presented below share a single source sample, sequenced in a study of T cells in Graves' hyperthyroidism and ophthalmopathy. What was amplified from RNA transcripts were TCR beta CDR3 regions. A set of HTBI primers served as the primers for a first-round RT-PCR of the TCR CDR3. TCRdb fed the multiplex PCR reads into MiXCR, producing one record per CDR3 protein. The sample carries about 400,000 distinct CDR3 sequences, under 15% recorded once. Sequenced material: blood. The source is a woman in her twenties or thirties with Graves' hyperthyroidism.

This clonotype has just a few counts. The genes are TRBV19 and TRBJ2-7; 7 nucleotides agree with TRBD2. The germline V gene encodes CDR1 LNHDA and CDR2 SQIVND (reference sequence). CDR3 length equals 15 residues. The trim removed 3 bases at V and 3 bases at J, leaving 8 bases unmatched. The CDR3 nucleotides read TGTGCCAGTAGTATTTTTGCGGGGGTGGACTACGAGCAGTACTTC. The encoded protein is CASSIFAGVDYEQYF.

The table lists this clonotype with many counts. This rearrangement joins TRBV28 to TRBJ1-2; D gene ambiguous. Per the germline V gene, CDR1 is MDHEN and CDR2 is SYDVKM. This CDR3 is 13 amino acids long. Trimming took 3 bases from V and 4 from J, leaving 9 bases between them. CDR3 sequence reads: CASSFLGSYGYTF. CDR3 coding DNA: TGTGCCAGCAGTTTTCTGGGGAGCTATGGCTACACCTTC.

This clonotype was recorded at least ten times. The chain employs TRBV20-1 and TRBJ2-1; D call uncertain. Germline CDR1 is DFQATT and CDR2 is SNEGSKA (reference sequence). With 0 bases removed from V and 5 bases from J, the gap between germline ends came to 17 bases. The CDR3 is made up of 16 amino acids. The CDR3 loop reads CSARDPQFVADNEQFF. Written as DNA, the CDR3 is TGCAGTGCTAGAGATCCTCAGTTCGTGGCAGACAATGAGCAGTTCTTC.

At least ten counts were recorded for this clonotype. The chain uses TRBV11-2 and TRBJ2-3; 16 bases align to TRBD2. This CDR3 region has 17 residues. Looked up from germline, CDR1 is SGHAT and CDR2 is FQNNGV. V lost 5 bases and J lost 4; bases outside the gene matches: 6. For the CDR3, the DNA is TGTGCCAGCAGCCCCGGGACTAGCGGGAGGGATGCAGATACGCAGTATTTT. The encoded protein is CASSPGTSGRDADTQYF.

V is TRBV11-2 and J is TRBJ1-4; a possible D gene is TRBD1 (6 bases). This CDR3 has 15 residues. The germline V gene has CDR1 SGHAT and CDR2 FQNNGV. V lost 6 bases, J lost 7 bases, and 18 bases lay in between. The CDR3: CASSYTPGAIEKLFF. In DNA, the CDR3 is TGTGCCAGCAGTTATACCCCGGGGGCGATTGAAAAACTGTTTTTT.

The sample holds many counts of this clonotype. The V and J genes are TRBV11-2 and TRBJ2-7, with D maybe TRBD2 (6 bases). This CDR3 has 15 amino acids. Trimming removed 0 bases at V and 1 base at J, with 10 bases between. Germline V gives CDR1 SGHAT, CDR2 FQNNGV. CDR3 sequence (DNA): TGTGCCAGCAGCTTAGATGGCGGGGTGTCCTACGAGCAGTACTTC. This encodes CASSLDGGVSYEQYF.

This clonotype was seen more than once but under ten times. The chain uses TRBV5-1 and TRBJ2-1; D might be TRBD2 (6 bases). The CDR3 extends over 15 amino acids. V shed 4 bases and J shed 6 bases, with 17 bases lying between them. From germline, CDR1 is SGHRS and CDR2 YFSETQ. CDR3 protein: CASSRDSRGSNEQFF. The DNA for the CDR3 is TGCGCCAGCAGCCGGGACTCCCGTGGGAGCAATGAGCAGTTCTTC.

The chain couples TRBV7-2 to TRBJ2-5; D uncertain. Per germline, CDR1 SGHTA and CDR2 FQGNSA. With 5 bases removed from V and 4 bases from J, the gap between germline ends came to 14 bases. CDR3 size: 14 residues. CDR3 sequence reads: CASSPQVKGETQYF. DNA of the CDR3: TGTGCCAGCAGCCCCCAAGTAAAGGGAGAGACCCAGTACTTC.

This sequence joins TRBV19 and TRBJ1-5; D may be TRBD1 (6 bases). Germline V gives CDR1 LNHDA, CDR2 SQIVND (reference sequence). This CDR3 contains 15 residues. V lost 4 bases to trimming and J lost 3 bases, with 13 bases between them. The CDR3 region is CASSTTGQSNQPQHF. CDR3 sequence (DNA): TGTGCCAGTAGTACTACTGGACAGTCCAATCAGCCCCAGCATTTT.

This clonotype has a handful of counts. This chain connects TRBV24-1 to TRBJ2-1; no definite D call. Germline CDR1 KGHDR, CDR2 SFDVKD. V was clipped by 4 bases and J by 0 bases, with 6 bases between them. This CDR3 is built from 14 residues. The CDR3 coding sequence is TGTGCCACCAGTGAGCCGAGCTCCTACAATGAGCAGTTCTTC. This sequence encodes CATSEPSSYNEQFF.

This clonotype was found a few times. The V and J genes are TRBV27 and TRBJ2-7, with a weak D call TRBD1 (5 bases). Germline-derived CDR1 and CDR2 are MNHEY and SMNVEV (reference sequence). V was shortened by 6 bases and J by 4 bases, with 13 bases between the two germline ends. The CDR3 length is 13 residues. In DNA, the CDR3 is TGTGCCAGCAGAACCTTCACAGGATACGAGCAGTACTTC. It codes for CASRTFTGYEQYF.

This clonotype was found a few times. The chain carries TRBV9 and TRBJ1-1; the D is unclear. The CDR3 has 13 residues. Between the trimmed V and J ends, which lost 0 bases and 7 bases, there was a span of 10 bases. Germline V gene data show CDR1 as SGDLS and CDR2 as YYNGEE. This chain's CDR3 is CASSVAWQDEAFF. In nucleotides, the CDR3 is TGTGCCAGCAGCGTAGCGTGGCAAGATGAAGCTTTCTTT.

This sequence joins TRBV6-1 and TRBJ2-3, with D tentatively TRBD1 (5 bases). In germline, CDR1 is MNHNS, CDR2 SASEGT. Trimming removed 6 bases at V and 5 bases at J, with 9 bases between. The CDR3 is 12 residues long. The CDR3 region has the DNA TGTGCCAGCAGGATTACAGGAGATACGCAGTATTTT. It translates to CASRITGDTQYF.

The chain carries TRBV20-1 and TRBJ2-7; 15 bases are a match to TRBD2. The CDR3 extends over 18 amino acids. The ends lost 1 base at V and 0 bases at J; junction bases unmatched: 7. Per the germline V gene, CDR1 is DFQATT and CDR2 is SNEGSKA (reference sequence). The CDR3 nucleotides read TGCAGTGCTAGAGGGACTAGCGGGAGGGGGGGAAGCTCCTACGAGCAGTACTTC. It encodes CSARGTSGRGGSSYEQYF.

This clonotype was seen ten or more times. The V gene is TRBV20-1, the J gene TRBJ2-1; maybe TRBD1 (6 bases). The CDR3 consists of 17 residues. The germline gives CDR1 DFQATT, CDR2 SNEGSKA (reference sequence). V lost 1 base, J lost 5 bases, and 21 bases lay in between. The CDR3: CSARGRNGGFYNNEQFF. The CDR3, as DNA: TGCAGTGCTAGAGGTCGCAATGGGGGCTTTTATAACAATGAGCAGTTCTTC.

The table lists this clonotype with many counts. The chain combines TRBV2 with TRBJ2-3; D is perhaps TRBD2 (6 bases). Trimming left V 4 bases short and J 10 bases short, with 24 bases between. CDR1 and CDR2 (germline): SNHLY, FYNNEI. The CDR3 extends over 16 amino acids. For the CDR3, the DNA is TGTGCCAGCAGTGGAGGGACTGGCGGGGCGTCGGATGCGCAGTATTTT. Its protein is CASSGGTGGASDAQYF. The variable domain in full, completed from reference TRBV2 and TRBJ2-3, reads EPEVTQTPSHQVTQMGQEVILRCVPISNHLYFYWYRQILGQKVEFLVSFYNNEISEKSEIFDDQFSVERPDGSNFTLKIRSTKLEDSAMYFCASSGGTGGASDAQYFGPGTRLTVL.

This clonotype was counted at least ten times. The V and J genes are TRBV20-1 and TRBJ2-3; D possibly corresponds to TRBD1 (7 bases). CDR3 length: 13 amino acids. Trimming removed 6 bases at V and 5 bases at J, with 15 bases between. Per germline, CDR1 DFQATT and CDR2 SNEGSKA (reference sequence). The CDR3, as DNA: TGCAGTGCCCTCAAGCAGGGGGGAGATACGCAGTATTTT. This sequence encodes CSALKQGGDTQYF.

This clonotype was detected ten times or more. The chain employs TRBV24-1 and TRBJ2-7, with 7 nucleotides matching TRBD1. Losses at the gene ends were 4 bases for V and 4 bases for J; bases not matched to a gene: 6. Germline V gene data show CDR1 as KGHDR and CDR2 as SFDVKD. The length of the CDR3 is 14 residues. The CDR3 DNA sequence: TGTGCCACCAGTGACCGACAGGGAGTATACGAGCAGTACTTC. Its translation is CATSDRQGVYEQYF.

This clonotype was picked up many times. The genes are TRBV11-2 and TRBJ2-7, with TRBD1 matching over 10 bases. Germline V gene lookup returns CDR1 SGHAT and CDR2 FQNNGV. V was clipped by 4 bases and J by 3 bases; unmatched bases: 6. The CDR3 has 15 residues. The chain's CDR3 is CASSSYDRGLYEQYF. The CDR3 region has the DNA TGTGCCAGCAGCTCGTACGACAGGGGGCTCTACGAGCAGTACTTC.

This chain uses TRBV3-1 with TRBJ2-7, with 7 bases aligning to TRBD2. J lost 6 bases, V lost 1 base, and 15 bases had no gene match. This CDR3 region has 17 residues. Germline assignment: CDR1 LGHDT and CDR2 YNNKEL (reference sequence). This chain's CDR3 is CASSQGPSGLVGGEQYF. As DNA, the CDR3 is TGTGCCAGCAGCCAAGGCCCCAGTGGACTAGTAGGAGGCGAGCAGTACTTC.

This clonotype was seen a few times. The rearrangement joins TRBV19 to TRBJ2-2; TRBD1 is a possible D gene (5 bases). Trimming took 5 bases from V and 4 from J, leaving 20 bases between them. The germline CDR1 and CDR2 sequences are LNHDA and SQIVND (reference sequence). The CDR3 spans 17 residues. CDR3 sequence reads: CASSALEGRVGTGELFF. The CDR3 DNA is TGTGCCAGTAGTGCCCTGGAAGGCAGGGTGGGCACCGGGGAGCTGTTTTTT. The full variable domain, rest sourced from reference TRBV19 and TRBJ2-2, is DGGITQSPKYLFRKEGQNVTLSCEQNLNHDAMYWYRQDPGQGLRLIYYSQIVNDFQKGDIAEGYSVSREKKESFPLTVTSAQKNPTAFYLCASSALEGRVGTGELFFGEGSRLTVL.

In its sample, this clonotype was seen many times. The rearrangement joins TRBV7-8 to TRBJ2-7; a possible D gene is TRBD2 (6 bases). The V and J ends lost 1 base and 3 bases respectively, with 10 bases between them. CDR3 length: 14 amino acids. CDR1 is SGHVS and CDR2 is FQNEAQ in the germline V gene. CDR3 bases: TGTGCCAGCAGCTTAGGGGCGGAGGGCTACGAGCAGTACTTC. Amino acids: CASSLGAEGYEQYF.

The chain uses TRBV14 and TRBJ2-1; 7 bases agree with TRBD2. V was clipped by 0 bases and J by 5 bases; unmatched bases: 10. Germline CDR1 reads SGHDN; CDR2 reads FVKESK. The CDR3 has 17 residues. The CDR3 region is CASSQDEGLAEHNEQFF. The CDR3 nucleotides read TGTGCCAGCAGCCAAGACGAGGGCCTAGCGGAGCACAATGAGCAGTTCTTC.

V usage is TRBV28 and J usage is TRBJ1-5; D is uncertain. Germline V lookup: CDR1 MDHEN, CDR2 SYDVKM. This CDR3 has 12 residues. The germline V and J ends were trimmed by 5 bases and 6 bases, with 8 bases remaining between them. CDR3 sequence: CASSRRSQPQHF. In DNA form, the CDR3 reads TGTGCCAGCAGTCGGAGAAGTCAGCCCCAGCATTTT.

The chain recombines TRBV12-3 or TRBV12-4 with TRBJ1-5; D may be TRBD1 (5 bases). The CDR3 sequence is 14 residues long. Trimming shortened V by 3 bases and J by 4 bases, and 10 bases separated the two germline ends. CDR3 region: CASSFSSGNQPQHF. Here the CDR3 DNA reads TGTGCCAGCAGTTTTAGTTCAGGGAATCAGCCCCAGCATTTT.